This TCR beta chain was sequenced in a study of technical replicates of blood from a few donors. Here immunoSEQ multiplex PCR was the method, and the copy in TCRdb shows in-frame clones only, minus some. The repertoire holds approximately 85,000 clones, over 85% seen once, with 0.2% to 0.3% in the top ten. Trimming left V 2 bases short and J 1 base short, with 14 bases between. The germline gives CDR1 SGHVS, CDR2 FQNEAQ. The CDR3 is 16 amino acids. This TCR derives from a human donor in good health. The chain couples TRBV7-8 to TRBJ1-1, with a tentative D call TRBD1 (5 bases). Sequenced material: T cells isolated from PBMCs. CDR3 sequence (DNA): TGTGCCAGCAGCTTACTTCAGGGAATTCCGAACACTGAAGCTTTCTTT. It yields the protein CASSLLQGIPNTEAFF.